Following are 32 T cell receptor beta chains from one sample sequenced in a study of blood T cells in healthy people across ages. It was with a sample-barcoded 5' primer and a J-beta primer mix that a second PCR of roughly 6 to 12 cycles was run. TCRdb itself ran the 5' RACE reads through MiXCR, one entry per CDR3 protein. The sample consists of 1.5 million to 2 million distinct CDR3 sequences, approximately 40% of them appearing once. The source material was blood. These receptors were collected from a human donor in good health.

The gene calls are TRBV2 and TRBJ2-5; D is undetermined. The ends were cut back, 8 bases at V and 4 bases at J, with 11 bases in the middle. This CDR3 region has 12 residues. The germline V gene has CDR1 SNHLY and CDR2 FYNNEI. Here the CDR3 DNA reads TGTGCCAGCGAATCCGAAGGAGAGACCCAGTACTTC. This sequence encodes CASESEGETQYF.

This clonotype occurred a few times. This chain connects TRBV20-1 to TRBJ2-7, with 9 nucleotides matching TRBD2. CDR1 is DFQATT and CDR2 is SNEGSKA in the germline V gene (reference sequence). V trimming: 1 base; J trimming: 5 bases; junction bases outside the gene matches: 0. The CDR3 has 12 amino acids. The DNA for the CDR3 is TGCAGTGCTAGAGGACTAGCGGACGAGCAGTACTTC. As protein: CSARGLADEQYF.

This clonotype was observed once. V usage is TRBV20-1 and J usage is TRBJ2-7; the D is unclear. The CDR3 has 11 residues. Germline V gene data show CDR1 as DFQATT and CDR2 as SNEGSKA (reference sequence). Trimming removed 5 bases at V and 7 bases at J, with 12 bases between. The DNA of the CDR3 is TGCAGTGCTCGGGCCCCGAGGGAGCAGTACTTC. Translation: CSARAPREQYF.

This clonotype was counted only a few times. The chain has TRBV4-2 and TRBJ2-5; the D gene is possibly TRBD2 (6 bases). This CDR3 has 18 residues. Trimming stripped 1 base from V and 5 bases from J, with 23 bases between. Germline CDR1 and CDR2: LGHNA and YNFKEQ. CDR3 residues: CASSQAQSVAGRQETQYF. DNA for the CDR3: TGTGCCAGCAGCCAAGCCCAATCGGTGGCGGGGCGGCAGGAGACCCAGTACTTC.

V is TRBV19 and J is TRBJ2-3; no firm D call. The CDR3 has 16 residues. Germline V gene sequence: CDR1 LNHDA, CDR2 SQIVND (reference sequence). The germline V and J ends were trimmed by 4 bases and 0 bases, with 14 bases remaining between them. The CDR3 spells CASSTIGRISTDTQYF. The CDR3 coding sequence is TGTGCCAGTAGTACCATTGGACGGATAAGCACAGATACGCAGTATTTT.

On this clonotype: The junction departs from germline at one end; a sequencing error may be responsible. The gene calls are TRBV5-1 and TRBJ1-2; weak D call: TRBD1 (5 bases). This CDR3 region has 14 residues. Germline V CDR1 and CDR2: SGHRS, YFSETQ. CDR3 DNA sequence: TGCGCCGGCAGAATCGAGGGGACCAACTATGGCTACACCTTC. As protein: CAGRIEGTNYGYTF.

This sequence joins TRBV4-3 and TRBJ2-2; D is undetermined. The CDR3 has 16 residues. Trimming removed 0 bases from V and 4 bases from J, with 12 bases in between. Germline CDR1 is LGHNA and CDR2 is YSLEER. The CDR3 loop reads CASSQETPSSTGELFF. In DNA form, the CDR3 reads TGCGCCAGCAGCCAAGAGACGCCGTCGAGCACCGGGGAGCTGTTTTTT.

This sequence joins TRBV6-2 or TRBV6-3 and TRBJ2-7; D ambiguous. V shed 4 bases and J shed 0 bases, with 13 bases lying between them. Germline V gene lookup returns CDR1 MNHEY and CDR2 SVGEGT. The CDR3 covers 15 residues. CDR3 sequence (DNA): TGTGCCAGCAGTTTACGTACATCGAGCTCCTACGAGCAGTACTTC. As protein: CASSLRTSSSYEQYF.

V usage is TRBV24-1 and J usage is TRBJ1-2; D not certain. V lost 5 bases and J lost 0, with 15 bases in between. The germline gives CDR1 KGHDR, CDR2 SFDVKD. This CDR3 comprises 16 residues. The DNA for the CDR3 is TGTGCCACCAGTGTACGGCAGCGGGCAGCTAACTATGGCTACACCTTC. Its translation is CATSVRQRAANYGYTF.

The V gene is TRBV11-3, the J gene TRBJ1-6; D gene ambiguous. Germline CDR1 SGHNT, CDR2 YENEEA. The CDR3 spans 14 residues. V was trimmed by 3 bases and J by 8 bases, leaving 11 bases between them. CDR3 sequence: CASSLTGLDSPLHF. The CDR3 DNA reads TGTGCCAGCAGCTTGACGGGGTTGGATTCACCCCTCCACTTT. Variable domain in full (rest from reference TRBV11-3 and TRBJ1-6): EAGVVQSPRYKIIEKKQPVAFWCNPISGHNTLYWYLQNLGQGPELLIRYENEEAVDDSQLPKDRFSAERLKGVDSTLKIQPAELGDSAVYLCASSLTGLDSPLHFGNGTRLTVT.

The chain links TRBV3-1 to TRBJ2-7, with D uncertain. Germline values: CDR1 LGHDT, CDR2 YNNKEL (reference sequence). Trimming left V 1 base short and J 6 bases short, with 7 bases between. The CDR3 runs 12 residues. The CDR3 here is CASSQGRVEQYF. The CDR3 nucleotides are TGTGCCAGCAGCCAAGGTCGAGTCGAGCAGTACTTC.

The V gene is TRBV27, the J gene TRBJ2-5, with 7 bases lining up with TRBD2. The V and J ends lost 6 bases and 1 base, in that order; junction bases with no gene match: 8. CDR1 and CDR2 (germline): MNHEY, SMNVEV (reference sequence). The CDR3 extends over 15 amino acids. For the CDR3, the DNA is TGTGCCAGCAGACTCCGGGACTACGCCCAAGAGACCCAGTACTTC. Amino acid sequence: CASRLRDYAQETQYF.

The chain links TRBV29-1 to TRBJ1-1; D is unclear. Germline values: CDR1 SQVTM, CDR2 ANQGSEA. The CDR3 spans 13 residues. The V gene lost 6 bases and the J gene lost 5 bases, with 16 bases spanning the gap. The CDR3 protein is CSVEATARTEAFF. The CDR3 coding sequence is TGCAGCGTGGAGGCCACGGCTCGTACTGAAGCTTTCTTT. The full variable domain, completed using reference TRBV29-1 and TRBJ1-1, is SAVISQKPSRDICQRGTSLTIQCQVDSQVTMMFWYRQQPGQSLTLIATANQGSEATYESGFVIDKFPISRPNLTFSTLTVSNMSPEDSSIYLCSVEATARTEAFFGQGTRLTVV.

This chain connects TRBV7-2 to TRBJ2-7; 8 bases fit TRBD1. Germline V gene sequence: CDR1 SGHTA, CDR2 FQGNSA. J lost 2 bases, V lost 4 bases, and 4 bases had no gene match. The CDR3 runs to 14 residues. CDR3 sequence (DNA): TGTGCCAGCAGCTGGGACAGGAAGACCTACGAGCAGTACTTC. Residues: CASSWDRKTYEQYF. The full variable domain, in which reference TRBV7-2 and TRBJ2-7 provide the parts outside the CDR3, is GAGVSQSPSNKVTEKGKDVELRCDPISGHTALYWYRQSLGQGLEFLIYFQGNSAPDKSGLPSDRFSAERTGGSVSTLTIQRTQQEDSAVYLCASSWDRKTYEQYFGPGTRLTVT.

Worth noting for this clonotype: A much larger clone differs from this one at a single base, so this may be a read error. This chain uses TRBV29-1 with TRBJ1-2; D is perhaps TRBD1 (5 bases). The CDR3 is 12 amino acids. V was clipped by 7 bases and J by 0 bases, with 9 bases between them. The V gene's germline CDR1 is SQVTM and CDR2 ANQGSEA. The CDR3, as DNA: TGCAGCGGCCGGGACTCTAACTATGGCTACACCTTC. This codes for CSGRDSNYGYTF. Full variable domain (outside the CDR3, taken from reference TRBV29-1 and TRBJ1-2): SAVISQKPSRDICQRGTSLTIQCQVDSQVTMMFWYRQQPGQSLTLIATANQGSEATYESGFVIDKFPISRPNLTFSTLTVSNMSPEDSSIYLCSGRDSNYGYTFGSGTRLTVV.

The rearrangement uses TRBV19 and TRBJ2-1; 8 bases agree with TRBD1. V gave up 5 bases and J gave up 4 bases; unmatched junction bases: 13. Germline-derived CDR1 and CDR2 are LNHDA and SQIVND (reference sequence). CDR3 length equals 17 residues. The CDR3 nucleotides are TGTGCCAGTAGTGCCGACAGGGGAGAAGTGTGGTACAATGAGCAGTTCTTC. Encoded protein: CASSADRGEVWYNEQFF. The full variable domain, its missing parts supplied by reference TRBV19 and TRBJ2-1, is DGGITQSPKYLFRKEGQNVTLSCEQNLNHDAMYWYRQDPGQGLRLIYYSQIVNDFQKGDIAEGYSVSREKKESFPLTVTSAQKNPTAFYLCASSADRGEVWYNEQFFGPGTRLTVL.

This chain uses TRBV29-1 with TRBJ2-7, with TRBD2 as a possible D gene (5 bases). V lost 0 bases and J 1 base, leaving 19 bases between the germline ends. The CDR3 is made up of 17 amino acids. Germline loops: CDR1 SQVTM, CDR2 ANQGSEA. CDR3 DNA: TGCAGCGTTGAAGATCGGGCAGCGGAGTCTTGGTCCTACGAGCAGTACTTC. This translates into CSVEDRAAESWSYEQYF.

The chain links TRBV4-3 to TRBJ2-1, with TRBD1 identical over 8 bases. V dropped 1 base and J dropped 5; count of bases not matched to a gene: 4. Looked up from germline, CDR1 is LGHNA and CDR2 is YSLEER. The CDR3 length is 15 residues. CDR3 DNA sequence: TGCGCCAGCAGCCAAGTTTGGACAGGGAACAATGAGCAGTTCTTC. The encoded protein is CASSQVWTGNNEQFF.

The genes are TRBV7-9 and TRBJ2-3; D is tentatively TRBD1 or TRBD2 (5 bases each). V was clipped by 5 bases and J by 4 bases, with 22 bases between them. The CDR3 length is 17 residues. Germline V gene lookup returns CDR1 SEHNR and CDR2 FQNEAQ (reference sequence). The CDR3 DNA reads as TGTGCCAGCAGCGATGTGAGAGTGGGGGTGAGGGCAGATACGCAGTATTTT. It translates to CASSDVRVGVRADTQYF.

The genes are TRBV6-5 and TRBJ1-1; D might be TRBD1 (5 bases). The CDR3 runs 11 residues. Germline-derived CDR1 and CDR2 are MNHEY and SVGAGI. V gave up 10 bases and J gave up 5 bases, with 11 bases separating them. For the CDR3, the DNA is TGTGCCACCAGGAGGGGTACTGAAGCTTTCTTT. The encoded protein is CATRRGTEAFF.

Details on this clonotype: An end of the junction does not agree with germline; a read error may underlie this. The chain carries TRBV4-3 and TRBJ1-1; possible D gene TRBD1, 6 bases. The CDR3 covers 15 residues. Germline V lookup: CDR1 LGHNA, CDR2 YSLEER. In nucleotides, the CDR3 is TGCGCCAGCAGCCAAGAATATGTGGTGGGGGCTGAGGCTTTCTTT. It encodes CASSQEYVVGAEAFF.

CDR3 region: CASSLRPTSTDTQYF. The CDR3 DNA reads as TGTGCCAGCAGCTTAAGACCTACTAGCACAGATACGCAGTATTTT. The V gene is TRBV13, the J gene TRBJ2-3; D ambiguous. The germline gives CDR1 PRHDT, CDR2 FYEKMQ (reference sequence). V lost 2 bases and J 0 bases, leaving 9 bases between the germline ends. This CDR3 comprises 15 residues.

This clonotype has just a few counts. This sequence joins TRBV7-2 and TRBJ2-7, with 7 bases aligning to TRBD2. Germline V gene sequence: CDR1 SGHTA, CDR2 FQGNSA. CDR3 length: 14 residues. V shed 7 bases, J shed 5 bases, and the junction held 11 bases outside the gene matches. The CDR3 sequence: CASTWGGNSDEQYF. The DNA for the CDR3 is TGTGCCAGCACCTGGGGGGGGAATTCCGACGAGCAGTACTTC.

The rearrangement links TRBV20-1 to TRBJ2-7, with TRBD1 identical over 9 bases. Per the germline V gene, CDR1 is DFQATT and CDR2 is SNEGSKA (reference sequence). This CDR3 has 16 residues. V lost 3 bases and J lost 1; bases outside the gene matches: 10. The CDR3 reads CSARGVRDRVSYEQYF. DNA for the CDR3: TGCAGTGCTAGGGGAGTTCGGGACAGGGTTTCCTACGAGCAGTACTTC.

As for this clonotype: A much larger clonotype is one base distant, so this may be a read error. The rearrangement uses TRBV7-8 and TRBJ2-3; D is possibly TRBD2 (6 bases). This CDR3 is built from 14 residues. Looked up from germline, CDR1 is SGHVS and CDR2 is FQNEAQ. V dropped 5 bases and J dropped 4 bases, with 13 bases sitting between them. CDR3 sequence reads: CASSPRLVPDTQYF. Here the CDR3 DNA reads TGTGCCAGCAGCCCAAGACTAGTTCCAGATACGCAGTATTTT.

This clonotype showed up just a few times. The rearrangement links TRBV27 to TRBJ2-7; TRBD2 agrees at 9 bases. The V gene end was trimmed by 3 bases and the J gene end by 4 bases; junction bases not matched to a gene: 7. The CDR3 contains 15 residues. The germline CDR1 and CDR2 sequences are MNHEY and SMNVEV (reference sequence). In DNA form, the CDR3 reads TGTGCCAGCAGTTTCCGGCGGGGGGGCCAATACGAGCAGTACTTC. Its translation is CASSFRRGGQYEQYF.

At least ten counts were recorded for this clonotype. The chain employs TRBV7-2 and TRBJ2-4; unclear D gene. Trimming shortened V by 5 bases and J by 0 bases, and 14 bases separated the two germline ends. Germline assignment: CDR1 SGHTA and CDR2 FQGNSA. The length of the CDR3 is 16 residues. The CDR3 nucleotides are TGTGCCAGCAGCCTCAACAGAATACTAGCCAAAAACATTCAGTACTTC. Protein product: CASSLNRILAKNIQYF. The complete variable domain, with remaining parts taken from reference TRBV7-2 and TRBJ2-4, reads GAGVSQSPSNKVTEKGKDVELRCDPISGHTALYWYRQSLGQGLEFLIYFQGNSAPDKSGLPSDRFSAERTGGSVSTLTIQRTQQEDSAVYLCASSLNRILAKNIQYFGAGTRLSVL.

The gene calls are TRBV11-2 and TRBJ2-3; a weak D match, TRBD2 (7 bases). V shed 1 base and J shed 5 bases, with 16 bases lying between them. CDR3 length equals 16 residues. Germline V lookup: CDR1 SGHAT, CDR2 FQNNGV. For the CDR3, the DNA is TGTGCCAGCAGCTTAGTATGGGGGGGGGCAGGAGATACGCAGTATTTT. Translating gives CASSLVWGGAGDTQYF.

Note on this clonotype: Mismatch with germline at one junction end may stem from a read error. DNA for the CDR3: TGCAGCGTCAAACATGGACTAGCGGGGGTGCAGGGTGAGCAGTGCTTC. As protein: CSVKHGLAGVQGEQCF. This chain uses TRBV29-1 with TRBJ2-1, with 13 bases identical to TRBD2. CDR1 SQVTM and CDR2 ANQGSEA come from the germline V gene. The CDR3 contains 16 residues.

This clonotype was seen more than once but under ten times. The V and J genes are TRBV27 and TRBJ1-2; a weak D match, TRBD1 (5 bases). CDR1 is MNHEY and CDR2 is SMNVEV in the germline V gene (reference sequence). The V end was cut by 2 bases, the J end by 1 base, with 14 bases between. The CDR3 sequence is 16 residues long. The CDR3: CASSLGQGRGNYGYTF. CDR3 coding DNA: TGTGCCAGCAGTTTAGGGCAGGGAAGGGGTAACTATGGCTACACCTTC.

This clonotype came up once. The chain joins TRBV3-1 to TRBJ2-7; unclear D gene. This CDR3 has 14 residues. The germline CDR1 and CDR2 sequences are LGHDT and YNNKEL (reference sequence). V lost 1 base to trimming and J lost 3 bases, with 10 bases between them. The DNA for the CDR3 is TGTGCCAGCAGCCAAGGAGTGACGGGCTACGAGCAGTACTTC. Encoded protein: CASSQGVTGYEQYF.

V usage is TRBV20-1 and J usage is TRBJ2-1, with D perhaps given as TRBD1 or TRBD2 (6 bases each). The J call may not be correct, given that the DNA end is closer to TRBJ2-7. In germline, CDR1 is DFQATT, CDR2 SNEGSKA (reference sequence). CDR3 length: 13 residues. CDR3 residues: CSARRGAHNEQYF. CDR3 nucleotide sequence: TGCAGTGCCAGGAGGGGGGCACACAATGAGCAGTACTTC.